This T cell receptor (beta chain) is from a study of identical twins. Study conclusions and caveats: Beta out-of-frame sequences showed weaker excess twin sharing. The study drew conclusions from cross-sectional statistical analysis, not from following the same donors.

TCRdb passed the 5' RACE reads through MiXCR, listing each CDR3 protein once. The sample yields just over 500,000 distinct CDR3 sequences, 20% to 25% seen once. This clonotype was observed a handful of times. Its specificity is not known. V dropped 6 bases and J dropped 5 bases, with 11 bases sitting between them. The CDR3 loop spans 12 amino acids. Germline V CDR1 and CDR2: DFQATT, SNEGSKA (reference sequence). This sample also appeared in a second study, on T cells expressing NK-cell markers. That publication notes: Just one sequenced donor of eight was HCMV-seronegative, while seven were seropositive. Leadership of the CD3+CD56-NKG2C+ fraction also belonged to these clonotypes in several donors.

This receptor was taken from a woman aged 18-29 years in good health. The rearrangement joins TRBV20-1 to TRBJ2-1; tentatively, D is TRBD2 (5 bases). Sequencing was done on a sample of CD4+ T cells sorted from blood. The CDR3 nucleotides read TGCAGTGCCAGGACTCCCAACAATGAGCAGTTCTTC. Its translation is CSARTPNNEQFF.